A single sample is the source of the 19 T cell receptor beta chains below, sequenced in a study of CD8+ T cells in alopecia areata. Treatment defined: oral pan-JAK inhibitor, 5-10 mg twice daily. Extraction of RNA preceded its reverse transcription into cDNA, which served as the sequencing template. Using immunoSEQ multiplex PCR, the repertoire was profiled, and TCRdb retains in-frame clones only, with some absent. The sample lists under 95,000 clones, about 70% occurring once. The source material was CD8+ T cells sorted from blood, sampled around week 44, from a patient treated with tofacitinib. All receptors come from a human donor with alopecia areata.

The chain employs TRBV30 and TRBJ2-1, with a tentative D call TRBD2 (6 bases). Germline CDR1 is GTSNPN and CDR2 is SVGIG (reference sequence). Trimming removed 3 bases at V and 5 bases at J, with 11 bases between. This CDR3 has 13 residues. The CDR3 region is CAWSLAGNNEQFF. Written as DNA, the CDR3 is TGTGCCTGGAGCCTGGCGGGGAACAATGAGCAGTTCTTC.

This clone was recorded many times. The chain is built from TRBV7-2 and TRBJ1-1, with a weak D call TRBD1 (5 bases). Deletions cut 1 base from V and 5 bases from J, with 11 bases between. Germline CDR1 and CDR2: SGHTA and FQGNSA. CDR3 size: 14 residues. The CDR3 reads CASSLVLGRTEAFF. CDR3 bases: TGTGCCAGCAGCTTAGTTTTGGGGCGGACTGAAGCTTTCTTT.

This chain joins TRBV4-1 and TRBJ2-7; D is unclear. There are 14 residues in the CDR3. CDR1 and CDR2 from the germline V gene are MGHRA and YSYEKL. V was pared by 0 bases and J by 3 bases, with 9 bases between. CDR3 protein: CASSQDLMGYEQYF. CDR3 bases: TGCGCCAGCAGCCAAGATCTTATGGGCTACGAGCAGTACTTC.

V is TRBV30 and J is TRBJ1-4; weak D call: TRBD1 (5 bases). V lost 1 base and J lost 5, with 11 bases in between. The CDR3 spans 14 residues. Germline CDR1 and CDR2: GTSNPN and SVGIG (reference sequence). DNA of the CDR3: TGTGCCTGGAGTGAAGACAGTCGCAATGAAAAACTGTTTTTT. Translation gives CAWSEDSRNEKLFF.

The chain has TRBV13 and TRBJ1-1; TRBD1 matches at 7 bases. This CDR3 has 15 residues. J was trimmed by 4 bases and V by 3 bases; bases with no gene match: 8. Germline values: CDR1 PRHDT, CDR2 FYEKMQ (reference sequence). This CDR3 reads CASSFVGQVITEAFF. The CDR3 bases are TGTGCCAGCAGCTTCGTAGGACAGGTGATCACTGAAGCTTTCTTT.

The chain is built from TRBV7-3 and TRBJ2-3; TRBD2 is a possible D gene (6 bases). Germline CDR1 reads SGHTA; CDR2 reads FQGTGA. CDR3 size: 13 residues. The germline V and J ends were trimmed by 5 bases and 8 bases, with 14 bases remaining between them. The CDR3, as DNA: TGTGCCAGCAGCCATGGGACTTCCGGTACGCAGTATTTT. Amino acids: CASSHGTSGTQYF.

This chain links TRBV19 with TRBJ1-1; D is possibly TRBD1 (5 bases). The ends were cut back, 3 bases at V and 11 bases at J, with 16 bases in the middle. The CDR3 is made up of 13 amino acids. CDR1 and CDR2 (germline): LNHDA, SQIVND (reference sequence). The CDR3 loop is CASSIQANRNAFF. DNA of the CDR3: TGTGCCAGTAGTATCCAGGCGAACAGGAACGCTTTCTTT. The variable domain in full, with the rest retrieved from reference TRBV19 and TRBJ1-1, is DGGITQSPKYLFRKEGQNVTLSCEQNLNHDAMYWYRQDPGQGLRLIYYSQIVNDFQKGDIAEGYSVSREKKESFPLTVTSAQKNPTAFYLCASSIQANRNAFFGQGTRLTVV.

V and J are TRBV7-8 and TRBJ2-7, with a possible D match to TRBD2 (6 bases). Germline-derived CDR1 and CDR2 are SGHVS and FQNEAQ. The V end lost 5 bases, the J end lost 0 bases, and 11 bases lay between the germline ends. The CDR3 runs 14 residues. The CDR3 reads CASSGGTVSYEQYF. Written as DNA, the CDR3 is TGTGCCAGCAGCGGGGGGACCGTCTCCTACGAGCAGTACTTC.

The V call is TRBV30, the J call TRBJ1-1; D gene ambiguous. Trimming shortened V by 4 bases and J by 7 bases, and 13 bases separated the two germline ends. There are 12 residues in the CDR3. Germline V gene data show CDR1 as GTSNPN and CDR2 as SVGIG (reference sequence). The CDR3 region is CAWTPSQYEAFF. DNA for the CDR3: TGTGCCTGGACCCCATCACAGTATGAAGCTTTCTTT.

The J gene is TRBJ2-2, the V gene TRBV29-1; no firm D call. The CDR3 totals 14 residues. V dropped 1 base and J dropped 4 bases, with 10 bases sitting between them. Looked up from germline, CDR1 is SQVTM and CDR2 is ANQGSEA. DNA for the CDR3: TGCAGCGTTGAAGGAGAGCTCGGCACCGGGGAGCTGTTTTTT. Amino acids: CSVEGELGTGELFF.

The chain employs TRBV13 and TRBJ2-7; possible D gene TRBD2, 5 bases. V was shortened by 2 bases and J by 7 bases, with 12 bases between the two germline ends. Germline V CDR1 and CDR2: PRHDT, FYEKMQ (reference sequence). CDR3 length equals 13 residues. DNA of the CDR3: TGTGCCAGCAGCTTATCATCGACGGGGGAGCAGTACTTC. Its translation: CASSLSSTGEQYF.

This chain links TRBV13 with TRBJ1-1; no definite D call. Germline CDR1 PRHDT, CDR2 FYEKMQ (reference sequence). V was clipped by 6 bases and J by 3 bases, with 17 bases between them. The CDR3 consists of 15 residues. Here the CDR3 reads CASRALRDGDTEAFF. The DNA for the CDR3 is TGTGCCAGCAGAGCGTTGAGGGATGGGGACACTGAAGCTTTCTTT.

A single count supports this clone. The V call is TRBV7-6, the J call TRBJ2-1, with D possibly matching TRBD1 (6 bases). The length of the CDR3 is 15 residues. Germline V gives CDR1 SGHVS, CDR2 FNYEAQ. V was shortened by 0 bases and J by 7 bases, with 13 bases between the two germline ends. The CDR3, as DNA: TGTGCCAGCAGCTTAGCGGGGGCCAAACAGAATGAGCAGTTCTTC. This encodes CASSLAGAKQNEQFF.

This chain links TRBV30 with TRBJ2-1; possibly TRBD1 for D (6 bases). The CDR3 consists of 13 residues. Germline CDR1 is GTSNPN and CDR2 is SVGIG (reference sequence). Trimming shortened V by 0 bases and J by 5 bases, and 8 bases separated the two germline ends. The DNA of the CDR3 is TGTGCCTGGAGTGTAGGACAGAACAATGAGCAGTTCTTC. Residues: CAWSVGQNNEQFF.

The rearrangement joins TRBV19 to TRBJ2-7, with TRBD2 matching over 9 bases. Germline CDR1 LNHDA, CDR2 SQIVND (reference sequence). The CDR3 runs to 13 residues. Trimming at V came to 6 bases and at J to 5 bases, leaving 5 bases not matched to a gene. CDR3 protein: CASSPAGGDEQYF. DNA for the CDR3: TGTGCCAGTAGCCCCGCGGGGGGGGACGAGCAGTACTTC.

This chain joins TRBV7-3 and TRBJ2-3, with D perhaps matching TRBD1 (5 bases). The ends were cut back, 5 bases at V and 6 bases at J, with 9 bases in the middle. This CDR3 spans 12 amino acids. Germline loops: CDR1 SGHTA, CDR2 FQGTGA. DNA of the CDR3: TGTGCCAGCAGCCGCGCAGGGGATACGCAGTATTTT. Translating gives CASSRAGDTQYF.

A few counts support this clone. The J gene is TRBJ2-3, the V gene TRBV2; 7 bases agree with TRBD2. Germline V CDR1 and CDR2: SNHLY, FYNNEI. The CDR3 has 15 amino acids. Trimming removed 6 bases from V and 6 bases from J; junction bases left unmatched: 12. DNA of the CDR3: TGTGCCAGCAGCGATGGGACTATTTGGGATGATACGCAGTATTTT. Protein sequence: CASSDGTIWDDTQYF. The full variable domain, with the rest looked up from reference TRBV2 and TRBJ2-3, is EPEVTQTPSHQVTQMGQEVILRCVPISNHLYFYWYRQILGQKVEFLVSFYNNEISEKSEIFDDQFSVERPDGSNFTLKIRSTKLEDSAMYFCASSDGTIWDDTQYFGPGTRLTVL.

V gene TRBV6-4 combines with J gene TRBJ2-1; D tentatively reads TRBD1 or TRBD2 (5 bases each). With 4 bases removed from V and 6 bases from J, the gap between germline ends came to 10 bases. The CDR3 loop spans 13 amino acids. In germline, CDR1 is MRHNA, CDR2 SNTAGT. In DNA, the CDR3 is TGTGCCAGCAGTGGTGGGACCATCAATGAGCAGTTCTTC. Translated: CASSGGTINEQFF.

This clone has more than one count but fewer than ten. The chain is built from TRBV10-2 and TRBJ2-1; 10 bases are shared with TRBD2. In germline, CDR1 is WSHSY, CDR2 SAAADI. The CDR3 runs 15 residues. The V gene end was trimmed by 7 bases and the J gene end by 0 bases; junction bases not matched to a gene: 3. The chain's CDR3 is CASKTSGFSYNEQFF. In DNA, the CDR3 is TGCGCCAGCAAGACTAGCGGGTTCTCCTACAATGAGCAGTTCTTC.